This T cell receptor beta chain was sequenced during a study of regulatory T cells in long-lasting Graves disease. This clonotype has only a few counts. Its cognate antigen is unknown. Investigators prepared the TCR beta libraries by applying iRepertoire HTBI primers and Arm-PCR of CDR3 regions. TCRdb independently ran MiXCR on the multiplex PCR reads; one entry per CDR3 protein. The sample has 450,000 or so distinct CDR3 sequences, roughly 20% seen once; the top ten hold 6.5% to 8%. Regarding the study as a whole: Persistent disease exhibited a predilection for TRBV28, TRBJ1-2 and TRBJ2-5. Results may be inaccurate due to the small sample size.

The CDR3 is 13 amino acids. CDR1 is LNHNV, CDR2 YYDKDF, per germline (reference sequence). Between the trimmed V and J ends, which lost 8 bases and 3 bases, there was a span of 11 bases. Noted time point: persistent/refractory GD, antithyroid drugs over 5 years with positive TRAb. PBMC-derived RNA was used for the TCR library. Clinicians diagnosed Graves' disease using American Thyroid Association guidelines. The V call is TRBV15, the J call TRBJ2-1; unclear D gene. The material was peripheral blood mononuclear cells (PBMCs), obtained when the disease was refractory, from a patient treated with antithyroid drugs. The receptor was isolated from a female donor with Graves disease. The CDR3 is CATGQAIYNEQFF. For the CDR3, the DNA is TGTGCCACCGGGCAGGCGATCTACAATGAGCAGTTCTTC.